The 19 T cell receptor beta chains presented below share a single source sample, sequenced in a study of cytomegalovirus exposure and HLA in healthy donors. Researchers ran the PCR with 60 Vbeta and 13 Jbeta primers. Data came from immunoSEQ multiplex PCR; TCRdb stores just in-frame clones and leaves some out. Of about 65,000 clones listed, approximately 60% are singletons. Specimen: PBMCs. Source of these receptors: a man younger than 45 in good health and CMV-seronegative.

The chain uses TRBV2 and TRBJ1-2, with D uncertain. Germline CDR1 reads SNHLY; CDR2 reads FYNNEI. This CDR3 is 13 amino acids long. Between the trimmed V and J ends, which lost 8 bases and 0 bases, there was a span of 10 bases. CDR3 bases: TGTGCCAGCGCTAGAAATACTAACTATGGCTACACCTTC. The encoded protein is CASARNTNYGYTF.

This chain uses TRBV7-9 with TRBJ1-2; possible D gene TRBD1, 6 bases. The germline V gene encodes CDR1 SEHNR and CDR2 FQNEAQ (reference sequence). With 5 bases removed from V and 3 bases from J, the gap between germline ends came to 13 bases. The length of the CDR3 is 14 residues. The CDR3 region has the DNA TGTGCCAGCAGCATACAGGGATTTGACTATGGCTACACCTTC. Its translation is CASSIQGFDYGYTF.

The gene calls are TRBV5-8 and TRBJ2-2, with 11 nucleotides matching TRBD1. CDR1 SGHTS and CDR2 YDEGEE come from the germline V gene. This CDR3 has 17 residues. J was trimmed by 4 bases and V by 4 bases; bases with no gene match: 9. CDR3 loop: CASSQFRGTGGTGELFF. In DNA form, the CDR3 reads TGTGCCAGCAGCCAATTCCGGGGGACAGGGGGCACCGGGGAGCTGTTTTTT.

V and J are TRBV13 and TRBJ2-7; D gene ambiguous. V was pared by 3 bases and J by 10 bases, with 16 bases between. Per the germline V gene, CDR1 is PRHDT and CDR2 is FYEKMQ (reference sequence). The CDR3 extends over 13 amino acids. CDR3 coding DNA: TGTGCCAGCAGCTTCGCCAGGCCCTTAGAACAGTACTTC. Its translation: CASSFARPLEQYF.

This sequence joins TRBV4-2 and TRBJ2-7, with TRBD1 matching 10 bases. The CDR3 sequence is 17 residues long. The J segment lost 1 base and the V segment lost 4 bases, leaving 10 bases of the junction unmatched. Germline CDR1 and CDR2: LGHNA and YNFKEQ. Written as DNA, the CDR3 is TGTGCCAGCAGCCGCTCTACCGGGACAGGGGTTTCCTACGAGCAGTACTTC. Residues: CASSRSTGTGVSYEQYF.

This clone came up a few times. This rearrangement joins TRBV7-9 to TRBJ2-1; TRBD1 matches at 7 bases. The CDR3 length is 14 residues. V was clipped by 1 base and J by 8 bases; unmatched bases: 5. Germline V gene data show CDR1 as SEHNR and CDR2 as FQNEAQ (reference sequence). CDR3 sequence (DNA): TGTGCCAGCAGCTTAGGACAGGGAATTGATGAGCAGTTCTTC. Amino acid sequence: CASSLGQGIDEQFF.

J is TRBJ2-5 and V is TRBV5-1; 11 bases fit TRBD2. The V gene's germline CDR1 is SGHRS and CDR2 YFSETQ. After removal of 4 bases from V and 5 bases from J, the junction contained 7 bases not matched to a gene. The CDR3 contains 15 residues. The CDR3 DNA sequence: TGCGCCAGCAGCGCGACTAGCGGGGCCCCGGAGACCCAGTACTTC. Its translation: CASSATSGAPETQYF. Filled out from reference TRBV5-1 and TRBJ2-5, the complete variable domain reads KAGVTQTPRYLIKTRGQQVTLSCSPISGHRSVSWYQQTPGQGLQFLFEYFSETQRNKGNFPGRFSGRQFSNSRSEMNVSTLELGDSALYLCASSATSGAPETQYFGPGTRLLVL.

The chain couples TRBV6-6 to TRBJ2-1; D is undetermined. The CDR3 spans 15 residues. Looked up from germline, CDR1 is MNHNY and CDR2 is SVGAGI (reference sequence). Trimming removed 2 bases from V and 6 bases from J, with 14 bases in between. The CDR3 DNA is TGTGCCAGCAGTTACGGCGAGCCAGCGATCAATGAGCAGTTCTTC. It yields the protein CASSYGEPAINEQFF.

This clone was observed a few times. This chain connects TRBV5-1 to TRBJ1-2; D uncertain. Germline lookup yields CDR1 SGHRS and CDR2 YFSETQ. Between the trimmed V and J ends, which lost 1 base and 0 bases, there was a span of 10 bases. The CDR3 runs 15 residues. Here the CDR3 DNA reads TGCGCCAGCAGCTTGTCGGCAGGCGCTAACTATGGCTACACCTTC. Protein sequence: CASSLSAGANYGYTF.

The genes are TRBV4-2 and TRBJ1-2, with no clear D. Trimming shortened V by 0 bases and J by 2 bases, and 10 bases separated the two germline ends. The germline V gene has CDR1 LGHNA and CDR2 YNFKEQ. The CDR3 extends over 15 amino acids. DNA for the CDR3: TGTGCCAGCAGCCAAGAAACCAGCGAAAACTATGGCTACACCTTC. Translating gives CASSQETSENYGYTF.

The chain recombines TRBV11-3 with TRBJ2-7, with 7 bases fitting TRBD1. The CDR3 spans 15 residues. Germline assignment: CDR1 SGHNT and CDR2 YENEEA. V shed 3 bases, J shed 4 bases, and the junction held 9 bases outside the gene matches. The CDR3 protein is CASSLNAGGGYEQYF. The CDR3 bases are TGTGCCAGCAGCTTGAACGCAGGGGGTGGATACGAGCAGTACTTC.

In this sample, this clone turned up a few times. Other DNA sequences in this specimen translate into the identical CDR3. The genes are TRBV27 and TRBJ2-7; perhaps TRBD1 as D (5 bases). The CDR3 loop spans 14 amino acids. Trimming stripped 3 bases from V and 2 bases from J, with 11 bases between. The V gene's germline CDR1 is MNHEY and CDR2 SMNVEV (reference sequence). The CDR3 DNA sequence: TGTGCCAGCAGTTTGCAGGGTCCCCCCTACGAGCAGTACTTC. It codes for CASSLQGPPYEQYF.

The chain carries TRBV6-5 and TRBJ2-5; 12 positions match TRBD2. The CDR3 spans 15 residues. Per germline, CDR1 MNHEY and CDR2 SVGAGI. Trimming removed 9 bases from V and 1 base from J; junction bases left unmatched: 6. CDR3: CARVRTSGAQETQYF. The CDR3 coding sequence is TGTGCCAGGGTCAGGACTAGCGGGGCCCAAGAGACCCAGTACTTC.

This chain connects TRBV13 to TRBJ2-5; 8 bases align to TRBD1. After removal of 6 bases from V and 1 base from J, the junction contained 7 bases not matched to a gene. CDR3 size: 15 residues. CDR1 and CDR2 (germline): PRHDT, FYEKMQ (reference sequence). The chain's CDR3 is CASSIDRGPQETQYF. The CDR3 bases are TGTGCCAGCAGTATCGACAGGGGACCCCAAGAGACCCAGTACTTC.

This clone has only a few counts. This chain joins TRBV29-1 and TRBJ2-7; TRBD2 might be the D (5 bases). The CDR3 contains 13 residues. Trimming stripped 2 bases from V and 5 bases from J, with 13 bases between. Germline V gene lookup returns CDR1 SQVTM and CDR2 ANQGSEA. CDR3 in amino acids: CSVEPLAQNEQYF. DNA for the CDR3: TGCAGCGTTGAACCTTTAGCGCAGAACGAGCAGTACTTC.

The chain uses TRBV29-1 and TRBJ2-5, with D possibly being TRBD1 (6 bases). The CDR3 has 16 residues. Germline V gene lookup returns CDR1 SQVTM and CDR2 ANQGSEA. Between the trimmed V and J ends, which lost 3 bases and 1 base, there was a span of 18 bases. The CDR3 coding sequence is TGCAGCGTTGATCGGGTCAAGCAGGGGATCCAAGAGACCCAGTACTTC. It yields the protein CSVDRVKQGIQETQYF.

The rearrangement uses TRBV4-2 and TRBJ2-1, with TRBD2 matching over 9 bases. V lost 3 bases and J lost 6; bases outside the gene matches: 6. This CDR3 region has 15 residues. The germline V gene has CDR1 LGHNA and CDR2 YNFKEQ. CDR3 DNA sequence: TGTGCCAGCAGCCATTTTTCTAGCGGGATCAATGAGCAGTTCTTC. It yields the protein CASSHFSSGINEQFF.

This clone appeared a single time. The rearrangement links TRBV9 to TRBJ1-1; a possible D gene is TRBD1 (5 bases). V was trimmed by 4 bases and J by 5 bases, leaving 9 bases between them. The CDR3 length is 12 residues. Germline-derived CDR1 and CDR2 are SGDLS and YYNGEE. The CDR3 DNA sequence: TGTGCCAGCAGCCCCCCAGGGACTGAAGCTTTCTTT. Residues: CASSPPGTEAFF. Based on the CDR3 plus reference TRBV9 and TRBJ1-1, the full variable domain is DSGVTQTPKHLITATGQRVTLRCSPRSGDLSVYWYQQSLDQGLQFLIQYYNGEERAKGNILERFSAQQFPDLHSELNLSSLELGDSALYFCASSPPGTEAFFGQGTRLTVV.

This clone was found once. This chain uses TRBV7-7 with TRBJ2-2; 7 nucleotides agree with TRBD1. Trimming at V came to 5 bases and at J to 6 bases, leaving 3 bases not matched to a gene. CDR1 and CDR2 from the germline V gene are SSHAT and FNYEAQ (reference sequence). The CDR3 totals 13 residues. The CDR3 DNA is TGTGCCAGCAGCATCGACAGGGCCGGGGAGCTGTTTTTT. Protein: CASSIDRAGELFF.